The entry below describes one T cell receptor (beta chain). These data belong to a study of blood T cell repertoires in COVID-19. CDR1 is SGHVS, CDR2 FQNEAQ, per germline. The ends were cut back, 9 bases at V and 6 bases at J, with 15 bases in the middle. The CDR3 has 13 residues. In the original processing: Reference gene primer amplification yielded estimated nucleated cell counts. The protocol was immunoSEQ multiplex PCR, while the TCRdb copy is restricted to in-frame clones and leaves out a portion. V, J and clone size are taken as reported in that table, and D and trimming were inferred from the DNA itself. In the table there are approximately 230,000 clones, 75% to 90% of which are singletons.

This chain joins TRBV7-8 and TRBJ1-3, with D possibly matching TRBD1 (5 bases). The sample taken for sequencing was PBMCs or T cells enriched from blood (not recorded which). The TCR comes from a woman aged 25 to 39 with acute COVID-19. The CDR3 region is CASSTGGVNTIYF. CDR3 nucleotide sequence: TGTGCCAGTTCGACGGGGGGGGTAAACACCATATATTTT.